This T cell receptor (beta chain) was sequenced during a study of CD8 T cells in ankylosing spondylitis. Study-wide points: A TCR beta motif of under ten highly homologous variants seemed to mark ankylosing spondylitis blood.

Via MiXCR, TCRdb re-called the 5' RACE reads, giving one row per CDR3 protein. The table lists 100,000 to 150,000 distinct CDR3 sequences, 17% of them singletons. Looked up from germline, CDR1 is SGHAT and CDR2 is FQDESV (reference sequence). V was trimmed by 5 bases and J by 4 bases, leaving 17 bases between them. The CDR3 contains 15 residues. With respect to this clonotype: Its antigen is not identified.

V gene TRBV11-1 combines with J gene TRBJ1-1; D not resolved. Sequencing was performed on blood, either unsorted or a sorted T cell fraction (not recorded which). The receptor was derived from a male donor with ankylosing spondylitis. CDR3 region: CASSPIGGTTTEAFF. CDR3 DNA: TGTGCCAGCAGCCCTATCGGAGGTACGACCACTGAAGCTTTCTTT.